This T cell receptor (beta chain) stems from a study of blood T cell repertoires in COVID-19 (dated by TCRdb to the early 2020s). Regarding the research as a whole: The collaborator samples originated in the United States, Italy and Spain and spanned the acute and convalescent phases of COVID-19. The material from the prospective study consisted of cDNA or gDNA derived from T cells, B-cell-depleted T cells, or PBMCs. Subjects who had been exposed to COVID-19, were actively infected with it, or had recovered from it provided the deeply sampled blood TCRbeta repertoires that made up the dataset. The repertoires were made available in a free public database intended to serve as a resource for research on the immune response to SARS-CoV-2. Samples came from the ongoing ImmuneRACE study (first 160 participants) plus 1,254 subjects from 6 global collaborators. A de-identified subject ID, COVID-19 status, age in years and sex were almost always included in the sample metadata. Where HLA class I and class II types were available, the types were taken from metadata supplied by the sample provider, not from assay-based typing. What the study reported, not specific to this receptor: How much clinical and demographic metadata was included differed by source and by participant, and the metadata was provided uncurated.

This clone was recorded a few times. Its binding antigen is unknown. No quality values exist for individual bases; no much larger clone is one base distant. TCRbeta CDR3 regions were amplified from genomic DNA by means of the immunoSEQ Assay, a bias-controlled multiplex PCR. The authors processed their data as follows. Nucleated cell counts per sample were estimated from amplification of reference gene primers within the assay. To quantify the absolute abundance of each unique TCRbeta CDR3 rearrangement, sequence reads were collapsed and filtered. For each sample, productive Simpson clonality was calculated as the square root of Simpson's diversity index over productive rearrangements. This is the immuneACCESS table as TCRdb keeps it, with only in-frame sequences that have V and J called. A part of the clones is gone; compared with another copy, unresolved V genes explain less than half, and the rest is unexplained. V and J calls plus clone size are reproduced from that table; the DNA served to infer D and trimming. The sample table records 150,000 to 200,000 clones; about 82% of these occur just once. In total, the top ten clones hold around 6.3% of the sample.

The germline V gene (reference sequence) sets CDR1 to GTSNPN and CDR2 to SVGIG. From the cysteine through the phenylalanine, the CDR3 covers 15 amino acids. Only CDR3 DNA is held: 45 bases, read in frame from base 1. The junction shows trimming of 4 bases on V and 5 bases on J, and the gene matches do not reach 9 bases of it. Collaborating institutions collected whole blood in K2EDTA tubes following their own protocols. For TCRbeta analysis, collaborators shipped samples as frozen whole blood, isolated PBMCs, or DNA extracted from either of those sample types. This chain is built from TRBV30 and TRBJ2-2, with TRBD2 identical over 8 junction bases. The sequencing input was peripheral blood. The origin of this receptor is a man in his sixties or seventies with active or convalescent COVID-19. The CDR3: CAWKGREGLTGELFF. The bases read TGTGCCTGGAAGGGACGGGAGGGCCTTACCGGGGAGCTGTTTTTT.